The sequence of this T cell receptor beta chain was determined in a study of shared clonotypes between healthy human individuals. Terminally differentiated effector memory CD45RA+ cells were left out of the naive CD8 fraction, which was CD45RO-negative and positively selected for CCR7. The ends were cut back, 3 bases at V and 1 base at J, with 6 bases in the middle. Germline V CDR1 and CDR2: SGHVS, FNYEAQ. CDR3 size: 13 residues. Sequenced by immunoSEQ multiplex PCR; TCRdb stores in-frame clones only, minus some. The sample carries roughly 2,000,000 clones, roughly 94% recorded once. Comments on this clone: Additional DNA sequences in this sample encode the identical CDR3.

The receptor's source is a man between 18 and 29 years old in good health. V gene TRBV7-6 combines with J gene TRBJ1-1, with D unresolved. Sequenced input: naive CD8+ T cells sorted from blood. CDR3 sequence (DNA): TGTGCCAGCAGCTTTGGAGGGAACACTGAAGCTTTCTTT. Protein product: CASSFGGNTEAFF.